The rows below give T cell receptor beta chains drawn from one sample of a study of metastatic and nonmetastatic thyroid tumors. Using MiXCR, TCRdb reanalyzed the PCR reads. Of about 15,000 clones listed, around a quarter were seen once; the top ten hold 15% to 18%. The sequenced sample was tumor tissue. The origin of the receptors is a female donor with papillary thyroid cancer or a benign thyroid nodule (not recorded which). Some clones in this sample may be carry-over from other donors' samples. Each CDR3 is given with its conserved first and last residue. A D gene is named only where the DNA matches it firmly. The size of a clone is reported for some rows only, either as once, few or many, or as a class for expanded clones.

v_call	j_call	d_call	clone_size	cdr3_nt	cdr3_aa
TRBV27	TRBJ1-2	TRBD1	few	TGTGCCAGCACAAACCGACAGGGACGGAACTATGGCTACACCTTC	CASTNRQGRNYGYTF
TRBV19	TRBJ1-5	NA	NA	TGTGCCAGTAGTGTAGGGTCGGTGGACGGAGAGCCGAATCAGCCCCAGCATTTT	CASSVGSVDGEPNQPQHF
TRBV18	TRBJ2-7	NA	many	TGTGCCAGCTCACCGAAGACGCCTACCTACGAGCAGTACTTC	CASSPKTPTYEQYF
TRBV20-1	TRBJ1-2	NA	NA	TGCAGTGCTAGTTGGGCGAGCTGGGACTATGGCTACACCTTC	CSASWASWDYGYTF
TRBV2	TRBJ2-5	TRBD2	few	TGTGCCAGCAGGGCGCGGGAGGGAAAGACCCAGTACTTC	CASRAREGKTQYF
TRBV24-1	TRBJ2-2	NA	NA	TGTGCCACCAGTGATTCGGTCGACAGCCCCGGGGAGCTGTTTTTT	CATSDSVDSPGELFF
TRBV19	TRBJ2-7	TRBD2	NA	TGTGCCAGTAGTATAACTAGCGGGAGCTACGAGCAGTACTTC	CASSITSGSYEQYF
TRBV3-1	TRBJ2-5	NA	NA	TGTGCCAGCAGCCAAGATCTAGCCAATATCGTGACCCAGTACTTC	CASSQDLANIVTQYF
TRBV28	TRBJ2-5	NA	NA	TGTGCCAGCAGCTTTTCGGTAGGGGAGGAGACCCAGTACTTC	CASSFSVGEETQYF
TRBV28	TRBJ1-6	NA	few	TGTGCCAGCACACGACAGAGCGATAATTCACCCCTCCACTTT	CASTRQSDNSPLHF
TRBV6-2/TRBV6-3	TRBJ1-2	NA	NA	TGTGCCAGCAGCAGGACACCGAGCTATGGCTACACCTTC	CASSRTPSYGYTF
TRBV6-1	TRBJ2-3	NA	few	TGTGCCAGCATTAATTTCGTTCGGCCCAGGGGGGATACTCAGTATTTT	CASINFVRPRGDTQYF
TRBV11-3	TRBJ2-7	NA	NA	TGTGCCAGCATCTTGAAACACTTCATGTCCTCCTACGAGCAGTACTTC	CASILKHFMSSYEQYF
TRBV20-1	TRBJ2-7	TRBD1	few	TGCAGTGCAACCTGGACAGGGAACTCCTACGAGCAGTACTTC	CSATWTGNSYEQYF
TRBV4-3	TRBJ2-7	TRBD1	NA	TGCGCCAGCAGCCGCGCCCGGGGACAGGGGGTAATCGAGCAGTACTTC	CASSRARGQGVIEQYF
TRBV11-2	TRBJ2-5	NA	many	TGTGCCAGCAGCCGGACGGTACAAGGGGAGACCCAGTACTTC	CASSRTVQGETQYF
TRBV20-1	TRBJ2-1	NA	NA	TGCAGTGCTAGAGATCCTGTCAGTGACAATGAGCAGTTCTTC	CSARDPVSDNEQFF
TRBV6-1	TRBJ2-2	TRBD2	few	TGTGCCAGCAGGGGACTAGCGGGAGAGAAAGACACCGGGGAGCTGTTTTTT	CASRGLAGEKDTGELFF
TRBV12-3/TRBV12-4	TRBJ2-5	NA	NA	TGTGCCAGCAGTTCAAACAGGGAGGGGGAGACCCAGTACTTC	CASSSNREGETQYF
TRBV7-3	TRBJ2-3	NA	NA	TGTGCCAGCAGCGGCTCGGCGCGGGGCACAGATACGCAGTATTTT	CASSGSARGTDTQYF
TRBV7-9	TRBJ2-1	TRBD1	many	TGTGCCAGCCAGGGGGCTGTTCGGAATGAGCAGTTCTTC	CASQGAVRNEQFF
TRBV18	TRBJ1-3	NA	NA	TGTGCCAGCTCACCGGCTCAGGGGTCGCTCTCTGGAAACACCATATATTTT	CASSPAQGSLSGNTIYF
TRBV7-2	TRBJ2-7	NA	many	TGTGCCAGCAGCCTTCAACAGGGGGGGACCTACGAGCAGTACTTC	CASSLQQGGTYEQYF
TRBV13	TRBJ2-2	TRBD2	NA	TGTGCCAGCAGCTCCAACCGGGGACTAGCGGGGGGCGACACCGGGGAGCTGTTTTTT	CASSSNRGLAGGDTGELFF
TRBV28	TRBJ2-2	NA	many	TGTGCCAGCAGTTTGGACACCGGGGAGCTGTTTTTT	CASSLDTGELFF
TRBV5-1	TRBJ1-5	NA	NA	TGCGCCAGCAGCTTGGACGGAGATATCAATCAGCCCCAGCATTTT	CASSLDGDINQPQHF
TRBV7-2	TRBJ1-1	NA	NA	TGTGCCAGCAGCTTAGGGGGCTTATGGACTGAAGCTTTCTTT	CASSLGGLWTEAFF
TRBV20-1	TRBJ2-1	NA	many	TGCAGTGCTCGGGGTAGCGCGTTCGGGAATGAGCAGTTCTTC	CSARGSAFGNEQFF
TRBV20-1	TRBJ1-2	NA	NA	TGCAGTGCTAGATACGGAGATAACTATGGCTACACCTTC	CSARYGDNYGYTF
TRBV4-1	TRBJ2-7	NA	NA	TGCGCCAGCAGCCTCACCCAGAGATCCCCAGACGAGCAGTACTTC	CASSLTQRSPDEQYF
TRBV6-1	TRBJ2-3	NA	few	TGTGCCAGCAGTGAAATGAGGGGTCCAGATACGCAGTATTTT	CASSEMRGPDTQYF
TRBV12-3/TRBV12-4	TRBJ2-7	NA	NA	TGTGCCAGCAGGGAGGCGGGCCTGGGAACCTACGAGCAGTACTTC	CASREAGLGTYEQYF
TRBV19	TRBJ1-1	TRBD1	NA	TGTGCCAGTAGTCCAAGACAGGGGGCTAGGGTCACTGAAGCTTTCTTT	CASSPRQGARVTEAFF
TRBV7-3	TRBJ2-7	TRBD2	many	TGTGCCAGCAGCGTAACTAGCGGAGTCCCCTACGAGCAGTACTTC	CASSVTSGVPYEQYF
TRBV19	TRBJ1-6	TRBD1	NA	TGTGCCAGTAGTATCGACAGGGCTCGGTCACCCCTCCACTTT	CASSIDRARSPLHF
TRBV6-8	TRBJ2-3	NA	medium-sized	TGTGCCCAAGTCCGAGATACGCAGTATTTT	CAQVRDTQYF
TRBV9	TRBJ1-2	TRBD1	many	TGTGCCAGCAGCTCTCGACGGACAGGGGGTAACTATGGCTACACCTTC	CASSSRRTGGNYGYTF
TRBV24-1	TRBJ2-1	NA	many	TGTGCCACCAGTGCCCAGGGTTGGAGCGAGCAGTTCTTC	CATSAQGWSEQFF
TRBV5-1	TRBJ2-2	TRBD1	few	TGCGCCAGCAGCCCCCCGGGACAGGGGGAATACTCCACCGGGGAGCTGTTTTTT	CASSPPGQGEYSTGELFF
TRBV12-3/TRBV12-4	TRBJ2-5	TRBD2	NA	TGTGCCAGCAGTTTTGGGACTAGAGGGATGGAGACCCAGTACTTC	CASSFGTRGMETQYF
TRBV20-1	TRBJ1-5	NA	many	TGCAGTGCTAGTGGCAGGTACCCAGGGGCCCAGCATTTT	CSASGRYPGAQHF
TRBV5-1	TRBJ1-1	TRBD1	NA	TGCGCCAGCAGCTCGGGGACAGGCAAAGACACTGAAGCTTTCTTT	CASSSGTGKDTEAFF
TRBV6-1	TRBJ2-7	NA	NA	TGTGCCAGAAACGCGGGGGCTGGGAACGAGAAGTACTTC	CARNAGAGNEKYF
TRBV7-3	TRBJ2-7	NA	medium-sized	TGTGCCAGCAGCAAAAACTACGAGCAGTACTTC	CASSKNYEQYF
TRBV20-1	TRBJ1-5	NA	NA	TGCAGTGCTAGCCCCTTGGAGGGAGGGCAGCCCCAGCATTTT	CSASPLEGGQPQHF
TRBV9	TRBJ1-2	NA	many	TGTGCCAGCAGCCCCAGGACGATGAACTATGGCTACACCTTC	CASSPRTMNYGYTF
TRBV28	TRBJ2-7	NA	medium-sized	TGTGCCAGCAGTCCGCGGGGTAGCGGAACCTACGAGCAGTACTTC	CASSPRGSGTYEQYF
TRBV12-3/TRBV12-4	TRBJ2-1	NA	NA	TGTGCCAGCAGTTTAAAGGAGGGCGGGCGCAATGAGCAGTTCTTC	CASSLKEGGRNEQFF
TRBV9	TRBJ1-2	NA	many	TGTGCCAGCAGCGTAGCCACCCTCCTGGGCTACACCTTC	CASSVATLLGYTF
TRBV3-1	TRBJ1-2	TRBD1	few	TGTGCCAGCAGCCAGAAAAACAGGGGGCACGGCGGCTACACCTTC	CASSQKNRGHGGYTF
TRBV18	TRBJ2-6	NA	NA	TGTGCCAGCTCACCCCTTACAGAGTACGGGGCCAACGTCCTGACTTTC	CASSPLTEYGANVLTF
TRBV5-4	TRBJ2-3	TRBD2	many	TGTGCCAGCAGCGGAGCGGGAGCGGGCACAGATACGCAGTATTTT	CASSGAGAGTDTQYF
TRBV5-1	TRBJ2-7	NA	few	TGCGCCAGCAGCTTGGGGGGGACACCCGAGCAGTACTTC	CASSLGGTPEQYF